The 18 T cell receptor beta chains below all came from one sample that was sequenced in a study of T-cell memory formation after mild COVID-19. TCRdb re-analysed the 5' RACE reads in MiXCR, keeping a single row per CDR3 protein. This table holds roughly 600,000 distinct CDR3 sequences, about a sixth found once. The sequencing sample was made of PBMCs or a T cell subset sorted from them (not recorded which). The receptors here all came from an adult woman who had mild COVID-19 (a few samples of this study predate the infection). Cell type and time point are not known.

The chain combines TRBV7-8 with TRBJ2-1, with D possibly being TRBD2 (5 bases). The germline CDR1 and CDR2 sequences are SGHVS and FQNEAQ. The CDR3 length is 17 residues. Trimming stripped 5 bases from V and 0 bases from J, with 17 bases between. The CDR3, as DNA: TGTGCCAGCAGCCTGAGGGAAGGAGTTGTCTCCTACAATGAGCAGTTCTTC. It yields the protein CASSLREGVVSYNEQFF.

In this sample, this clonotype turned up a few times. J is TRBJ2-7 and V is TRBV4-3, with 11 positions matching TRBD2. The CDR3 sequence is 16 residues long. Trimming removed 3 bases from V and 1 base from J; junction bases left unmatched: 5. CDR1 and CDR2 from the germline V gene are LGHNA and YSLEER. The CDR3 is CASSHFGLAGSYEQYF. DNA for the CDR3: TGCGCCAGCAGCCACTTCGGACTAGCGGGTTCCTACGAGCAGTACTTC.

The rearrangement uses TRBV5-4 and TRBJ2-7, with 7 bases identical to TRBD1. There are 15 residues in the CDR3. With V trimmed by 2 bases and J by 5 bases, 10 bases remained unmatched. Germline-derived CDR1 and CDR2 are SGHNT and YYREEE (reference sequence). In nucleotides, the CDR3 is TGTGCCAGCAGCTTCGGACAGGAGACCATCAACGAGCAGTACTTC. Translation: CASSFGQETINEQYF.

The rearrangement uses TRBV24-1 and TRBJ2-1; 7 bases map to TRBD1. V dropped 9 bases and J dropped 1; count of bases not matched to a gene: 5. The CDR3 consists of 14 residues. Per germline, CDR1 KGHDR and CDR2 SFDVKD. The CDR3 loop is CATEGGGSYNEQFF. The CDR3 nucleotides read TGTGCCACCGAAGGGGGCGGGTCCTACAATGAGCAGTTCTTC.

This clonotype was counted only a few times. V is TRBV27 and J is TRBJ1-1, with TRBD1 as a possible D gene (6 bases). The CDR3 loop spans 16 amino acids. Looked up from germline, CDR1 is MNHEY and CDR2 is SMNVEV (reference sequence). The V end was cut by 0 bases, the J end by 1 base, with 12 bases between. CDR3 residues: CASSLSTGIANTEAFF. CDR3 DNA sequence: TGTGCCAGCAGTTTATCCACAGGGATCGCGAACACTGAAGCTTTCTTT.

This clonotype showed up just a few times. This sequence joins TRBV5-1 and TRBJ2-2; 8 bases align to TRBD1. Germline CDR1 SGHRS, CDR2 YFSETQ. V lost 2 bases and J lost 5; bases outside the gene matches: 2. The CDR3 loop spans 14 amino acids. The CDR3 sequence is CASSLQGETGELFF. DNA for the CDR3: TGCGCCAGCAGCTTACAGGGGGAGACCGGGGAGCTGTTTTTT.

The DNA for the CDR3 is TGTGCCATTACAGGAGCCTCTGGAAACACCATATATTTT. Its protein is CAITGASGNTIYF. This sequence joins TRBV10-3 and TRBJ1-3; maybe TRBD1 (5 bases). Germline CDR1 ENHRY, CDR2 SYGVKD. Trimming took off 9 bases at V and 0 bases at J, with 9 bases between the two ends. The CDR3 runs 13 residues.

This clonotype occurred a few times. The CDR3 region has the DNA TGTGCCAGCAGCCAAGATAGCGGGAGTAAGCGAGAGACCCAGTACTTC. Protein: CASSQDSGSKRETQYF. The gene calls are TRBV3-1 and TRBJ2-5; 9 bases are a match to TRBD2. Germline trimming cut 0 bases from V and 4 bases from J; bases unmatched to any gene: 6. Germline loops: CDR1 LGHDT, CDR2 YNNKEL (reference sequence). There are 16 residues in the CDR3.

This clonotype was seen only a few times. V gene TRBV15 combines with J gene TRBJ2-3, with TRBD1 as a possible D gene (5 bases). This CDR3 has 11 residues. V lost 9 bases to trimming and J lost 7 bases, with 11 bases between them. Germline lookup yields CDR1 LNHNV and CDR2 YYDKDF (reference sequence). This CDR3 reads CATGALNTQYF. CDR3 DNA sequence: TGTGCCACAGGGGCACTTAATACGCAGTATTTT.

The rearrangement joins TRBV19 to TRBJ1-1; D is unresolved. This CDR3 spans 15 amino acids. Germline V gene data show CDR1 as LNHDA and CDR2 as SQIVND (reference sequence). Deletions cut 5 bases from V and 1 base from J, with 14 bases between. Written as DNA, the CDR3 is TGTGCCAGTAGTTCACTTAGGACGGCGAACACTGAAGCTTTCTTT. Its translation is CASSSLRTANTEAFF.

The CDR3 DNA sequence: TGTGCCAGCAGTTACAGGGGCCTGCGGGACACTGAAGCTTTCTTT. This codes for CASSYRGLRDTEAFF. The chain combines TRBV6-5 with TRBJ1-1; D possibly corresponds to TRBD1 (5 bases). Trimming left V 2 bases short and J 3 bases short, with 13 bases between. CDR1 is MNHEY and CDR2 is SVGAGI in the germline V gene. The CDR3 sequence is 15 residues long.

This clonotype was counted a few times. V gene TRBV29-1 combines with J gene TRBJ2-3; D possibly corresponds to TRBD1 (6 bases). Germline V gene sequence: CDR1 SQVTM, CDR2 ANQGSEA. V lost 4 bases and J lost 2, with 10 bases in between. The CDR3 is 13 amino acids. The DNA of the CDR3 is TGCAGCGTTGTCAGGACAGACACAGATACGCAGTATTTT. Translation gives CSVVRTDTDTQYF.

This clonotype was counted at least ten times. This rearrangement joins TRBV4-2 to TRBJ2-1, with D possibly being TRBD2 (6 bases). Germline loops: CDR1 LGHNA, CDR2 YNFKEQ. Trimming took 1 base from V and 1 from J, leaving 8 bases between them. This CDR3 region has 15 residues. The CDR3: CASSQALASYNEQFF. The CDR3 DNA reads as TGTGCCAGCAGCCAAGCACTAGCATCCTACAATGAGCAGTTCTTC.

The V call is TRBV12-3 or TRBV12-4, the J call TRBJ2-7; D call uncertain. CDR3 length equals 12 residues. The germline V and J ends were trimmed by 1 base and 4 bases, with 5 bases remaining between them. CDR3 region: CASSLGKYEQYF. CDR3 coding DNA: TGTGCCAGCAGTTTAGGAAAATACGAGCAGTACTTC.

Many counts were recorded for this clonotype. The chain has TRBV6-4 and TRBJ2-3; 12 bases are a match to TRBD1. J lost 5 bases, V lost 7 bases, and 22 bases had no gene match. The CDR3 is 20 amino acids. Germline CDR1 MRHNA, CDR2 SNTAGT. This CDR3 reads CASTSLPGQGAVLDGDTQYF. CDR3 DNA: TGTGCCAGCACCTCTCTTCCGGGACAGGGGGCAGTTCTCGATGGAGATACGCAGTATTTT.

The chain uses TRBV4-1 and TRBJ2-7; D uncertain. V was trimmed by 3 bases and J by 7 bases, leaving 19 bases between them. This CDR3 region has 15 residues. The germline V gene has CDR1 MGHRA and CDR2 YSYEKL. The CDR3, as DNA: TGCGCCAGCAGCCAGCCGGTCGCAGGAGTGCGAGAGCAGTACTTC. It is translated as CASSQPVAGVREQYF.

The chain has TRBV25-1 and TRBJ1-1, with D possibly being TRBD1 (6 bases). CDR3 size: 12 residues. V dropped 4 bases and J dropped 10 bases, with 13 bases sitting between them. Looked up from germline, CDR1 is MGHDK and CDR2 is SYGVNS. The DNA of the CDR3 is TGTGCCAGCAGTGCCTTGGGAGGGGGAGCTTTCTTT. Translating it yields CASSALGGGAFF.

The chain couples TRBV14 to TRBJ2-1; the match to TRBD2 covers 10 bases. The CDR3 length is 18 residues. The germline gives CDR1 SGHDN, CDR2 FVKESK. V shed 4 bases and J 6 bases; nucleotides not matched to a gene: 15. CDR3 loop: CASSLEGPLAGVRNEQFF. The CDR3 bases are TGTGCCAGCAGCCTAGAGGGTCCGCTAGCGGGAGTTCGCAATGAGCAGTTCTTC.